The sequence of this T cell receptor (beta chain) was determined in a study of blood T cell repertoires in COVID-19. About the study: Sites in the United States, Italy and Spain provided acute and convalescent COVID-19 samples. PBMCs, B-cell-depleted T cells, or T cells provided the cDNA or gDNA that made up the material.

Per the study methods: For nucleated cells, counts were estimated from reference gene primer amplification. Some clones are missing from TCRdb's copy, which holds only in-frame ones; the method was immunoSEQ multiplex PCR. V and J calls and clone size come straight from that table; D and trimming were deduced from the DNA. The profile shows fewer than 80,000 clones, about nine tenths of them singletons. The sequence derives from a human donor in a cohort sampled during active COVID-19. The sample was peripheral blood.

CDR3 amino acids: CASSPNIGGRYEQYF. CDR3 nucleotide sequence: TGCGCCAGCAGCCCGAATATTGGGGGCAGGTACGAGCAGTACTTC. The chain links TRBV10-2 to TRBJ2-7, with D maybe TRBD1 (6 bases). CDR1 and CDR2 (germline): WSHSY, SAAADI. The CDR3 contains 15 residues. V lost 6 bases and J 4 bases, leaving 19 bases between the germline ends.